Below are 25 T cell receptor beta chains sequenced from a single sample in a study of shared clonotypes between healthy human individuals. TCRdb's copy holds only in-frame clones and misses some; the assay was immunoSEQ multiplex PCR. The data contain 400,000 to 500,000 clones, over 60% of them singletons. Sequencing was carried out using PBMCs. The receptors shown here come from a middle-aged woman in good health. Some clones in this sample may be carry-over from other donors' samples.

The chain employs TRBV4-1 and TRBJ2-1; a weak D match, TRBD2 (6 bases). CDR3 length: 14 residues. Trimming stripped 2 bases from V and 5 bases from J, with 10 bases between. CDR1 and CDR2 from the germline V gene are MGHRA and YSYEKL. The CDR3 bases are TGCGCCAGCAGCCAAATCGGGAGCCACAATGAGCAGTTCTTC. As protein: CASSQIGSHNEQFF.

This clone has only one observation. This chain joins TRBV7-6 and TRBJ2-5; D is unresolved. V was trimmed by 5 bases and J by 4 bases, leaving 14 bases between them. CDR1 SGHVS and CDR2 FNYEAQ come from the germline V gene. The CDR3 consists of 14 residues. The CDR3, as DNA: TGTGCCAGCAGCCCAGGATACATCCGAGAGACCCAGTACTTC. This gives the protein CASSPGYIRETQYF.

Only one count was recorded for this clone. The V and J genes are TRBV5-1 and TRBJ2-1, with a tentative D call TRBD2 (6 bases). The germline CDR1 and CDR2 sequences are SGHRS and YFSETQ. The length of the CDR3 is 15 residues. The ends were cut back, 5 bases at V and 0 bases at J, with 12 bases in the middle. The CDR3 DNA follows: TGCGCCAGCAGTCCACGGGAGATCTCCTACAATGAGCAGTTCTTC. It specifies CASSPREISYNEQFF.

This clone occurred once. The gene calls are TRBV4-2 and TRBJ2-7, with D possibly TRBD2 on 6 matching bases. Trimming took off 0 bases at V and 0 bases at J, with 12 bases between the two ends. Germline values: CDR1 LGHNA, CDR2 YNFKEQ. The length of the CDR3 is 16 residues. The CDR3 reads CASSQDTPGSSYEQYF. The CDR3 coding sequence is TGTGCCAGCAGCCAAGATACCCCCGGGAGCTCCTACGAGCAGTACTTC.

This clone was observed once. The chain couples TRBV5-4 to TRBJ2-1, with D tentatively TRBD2 (5 bases). Germline V gives CDR1 SGHNT, CDR2 YYREEE (reference sequence). The ends were cut back, 4 bases at V and 0 bases at J, with 11 bases in the middle. The length of the CDR3 is 15 residues. The chain's CDR3 is CASSPTTNSYNEQFF. CDR3 bases: TGTGCCAGCAGCCCGACGACTAACTCCTACAATGAGCAGTTCTTC.

About this clone itself: The CDR3 end shows no conserved phenylalanine or tryptophan, and so a read error is likely. The chain is built from TRBV27 and TRBJ1-2, with 12 bases fitting TRBD1. V shed 3 bases, J shed 1 base, and the junction held 9 bases outside the gene matches. The CDR3 covers 18 residues. The germline gives CDR1 MNHEY, CDR2 SMNVEV (reference sequence). DNA of the CDR3: TGTGCCAGCAGTTTGTTAGGGACAGGGGGCTTCAGTAACTATGGCTACACCCTC. Translated: CASSLLGTGGFSNYGYTL.

This rearrangement joins TRBV18 to TRBJ1-3; D perhaps matches TRBD1 (5 bases). The CDR3 consists of 17 residues. V was pared by 6 bases and J by 0 bases, with 18 bases between. The germline V gene has CDR1 KGHSH and CDR2 LQKENI. The CDR3 nucleotides are TGTGCCAGCTCCCTTGACCCGGGACTCCTCTCTGGAAACACCATATATTTT. The encoded protein is CASSLDPGLLSGNTIYF.

This clone was seen a few times. This chain uses TRBV28 with TRBJ2-7, with TRBD1 as a possible D gene (7 bases). There are 14 residues in the CDR3. CDR1 MDHEN and CDR2 SYDVKM come from the germline V gene. V was trimmed by 5 bases and J by 3 bases, leaving 14 bases between them. CDR3 DNA: TGTGCCAGCAGTCCCGCGGGACAGCGCTACGAGCAGTACTTC. This translates into CASSPAGQRYEQYF.

To note about this clone: In the same sample, other DNA sequences code for this CDR3. The chain links TRBV19 to TRBJ2-7, with 9 bases matching TRBD1. Per germline, CDR1 LNHDA and CDR2 SQIVND (reference sequence). The junction had 6 bases not matched to a gene; V was cut back by 5 bases and J by 4 bases. The CDR3 covers 14 residues. The CDR3 spells CASSAGTGLYEQYF. DNA for the CDR3: TGTGCCAGTAGTGCCGGGACAGGGCTATACGAGCAGTACTTC.

The genes are TRBV7-2 and TRBJ2-3, with a weak D call TRBD2 (6 bases). V gave up 1 base and J gave up 8 bases, with 16 bases separating them. CDR3 length: 15 amino acids. From germline, CDR1 is SGHTA and CDR2 FQGNSA. The CDR3 region is CASSLVAAQSVTQYF. The DNA for the CDR3 is TGTGCCAGCAGCTTAGTAGCGGCCCAGTCCGTTACGCAGTATTTT. Complete variable domain (other parts from reference TRBV7-2 and TRBJ2-3): GAGVSQSPSNKVTEKGKDVELRCDPISGHTALYWYRQSLGQGLEFLIYFQGNSAPDKSGLPSDRFSAERTGGSVSTLTIQRTQQEDSAVYLCASSLVAAQSVTQYFGPGTRLTVL.

About this clone itself: Different DNA sequences within this sample yield the same CDR3. The chain links TRBV28 to TRBJ1-4; the D is unclear. V lost 2 bases, J lost 3 bases, and 10 bases lay in between. There are 15 residues in the CDR3. Germline V lookup: CDR1 MDHEN, CDR2 SYDVKM. In DNA, the CDR3 is TGTGCCAGCAGTTTAGAGGGAGCATCTAATGAAAAACTGTTTTTT. Protein product: CASSLEGASNEKLFF.

The V gene is TRBV21-1, the J gene TRBJ1-2; the table's D call, TRBD1, has no DNA check behind it. TRBV21-1 is noted as a pseudogene. This CDR3 is 17 amino acids long. In nucleotides, the CDR3 is TGTGCCAGCAGCGACCCGAAGGGGGGACAGGGGGCTGAAGGCTACACCTTC. Translated: CASSDPKGGQGAEGYTF.

This clone was detected only a few times. The chain employs TRBV19 and TRBJ1-2; 10 bases align to TRBD1. V lost 5 bases, J lost 6 bases, and 6 bases stayed unmatched. Per germline, CDR1 LNHDA and CDR2 SQIVND (reference sequence). The CDR3 is 14 residues long. CDR3 DNA: TGTGCCAGTAGTCTCCAGGGGACAGGGGATGGCTACACCTTC. Protein product: CASSLQGTGDGYTF.

This clone was observed a handful of times. The chain couples TRBV18 to TRBJ1-1, with a weak D call TRBD1 (6 bases). The CDR3 has 15 residues. V was clipped by 5 bases and J by 1 base, with 14 bases between them. Germline-derived CDR1 and CDR2 are KGHSH and LQKENI. The CDR3 loop reads CASSEGQGKNTEAFF. The CDR3 DNA is TGTGCCAGCTCAGAGGGTCAGGGGAAGAACACTGAAGCTTTCTTT.

The chain recombines TRBV11-2 with TRBJ2-3, with 7 bases aligning to TRBD2. The V segment lost 4 bases and the J segment 1 base; nucleotides outside the gene matches: 5. Germline V lookup: CDR1 SGHAT, CDR2 FQNNGV. CDR3 size: 15 residues. The DNA of the CDR3 is TGTGCCAGCAGCTCGTACCTAGCGGGCACAGATACGCAGTATTTT. It yields the protein CASSSYLAGTDTQYF. Full variable domain (outside the CDR3, taken from reference TRBV11-2 and TRBJ2-3): EAGVAQSPRYKIIEKRQSVAFWCNPISGHATLYWYQQILGQGPKLLIQFQNNGVVDDSQLPKDRFSAERLKGVDSTLKIQPAKLEDSAVYLCASSSYLAGTDTQYFGPGTRLTVL.

The chain is built from TRBV4-3 and TRBJ2-3; the D is unclear. Trimming removed 2 bases from V and 1 base from J, with 4 bases in between. The CDR3 length is 13 residues. Per the germline V gene, CDR1 is LGHNA and CDR2 is YSLEER. This CDR3 reads CASSQSRTDTQYF. The CDR3 region has the DNA TGCGCCAGCAGCCAATCCCGCACAGATACGCAGTATTTT.

The chain employs TRBV28 and TRBJ1-1; tentatively, D is TRBD1 (6 bases). CDR1 is MDHEN and CDR2 is SYDVKM in the germline V gene. The V gene lost 1 base and the J gene lost 1 base, with 16 bases spanning the gap. This CDR3 is 17 amino acids long. As DNA, the CDR3 is TGTGCCAGCAGTTTATTAACGGGGACAAGCCCGAACACTGAAGCTTTCTTT. As protein: CASSLLTGTSPNTEAFF.

The CDR3 spells CATSRKADTQYF. The CDR3 nucleotides read TGTGCCACCAGCAGGAAGGCAGATACGCAGTATTTT. V is TRBV15 and J is TRBJ2-3; no definite D call. The CDR3 contains 12 residues. The germline gives CDR1 LNHNV, CDR2 YYDKDF (reference sequence). Trimming removed 3 bases at V and 4 bases at J, with 5 bases between.

With regard to this clone: A much larger clone differs by one base, so this may be a read error. The chain couples TRBV29-1 to TRBJ2-5; tentative D call: TRBD2 (6 bases). The germline V and J ends were trimmed by 3 bases and 5 bases, with 10 bases remaining between them. The CDR3 has 12 amino acids. Germline CDR1 and CDR2: SQVTM and ANQGSEA. CDR3 DNA: TGCAGCGTTGAGGAGGGTGGGGAGACCCAGTACTTC. Encoded protein: CSVEEGGETQYF.

V usage is TRBV29-1 and J usage is TRBJ1-1; D possibly corresponds to TRBD1 (5 bases). Germline CDR1 reads SQVTM; CDR2 reads ANQGSEA. This CDR3 region has 12 residues. V gave up 4 bases and J gave up 1 base, with 7 bases separating them. Here the CDR3 reads CSVGGWNTEAFF. In nucleotides, the CDR3 is TGCAGCGTTGGGGGGTGGAACACTGAAGCTTTCTTT.

The gene calls are TRBV28 and TRBJ2-7, with D unresolved. V dropped 3 bases and J dropped 6 bases, with 12 bases sitting between them. The CDR3 is made up of 13 amino acids. The germline V gene encodes CDR1 MDHEN and CDR2 SYDVKM. Here the CDR3 reads CASSFRLDGEQYF. CDR3 coding DNA: TGTGCCAGCAGTTTTCGTCTAGATGGCGAGCAGTACTTC.

This clone was seen a few times. This chain connects TRBV29-1 to TRBJ2-3; D unresolved. Germline assignment: CDR1 SQVTM and CDR2 ANQGSEA. The CDR3 is 15 amino acids. The V and J ends lost 0 bases and 0 bases respectively, with 10 bases between them. CDR3: CSVEDRGRSTDTQYF. In nucleotides, the CDR3 is TGCAGCGTTGAAGATCGTGGCCGGAGCACAGATACGCAGTATTTT.

The chain joins TRBV11-2 to TRBJ2-7, with no clear D. In germline, CDR1 is SGHAT, CDR2 FQNNGV. The V and J ends lost 2 bases and 0 bases respectively, with 8 bases between them. This CDR3 region has 14 residues. CDR3 sequence (DNA): TGTGCCAGCAGCTTATTTGCGGACTCCTACGAGCAGTACTTC. Translated: CASSLFADSYEQYF.

The rearrangement joins TRBV6-5 to TRBJ2-5, with no clear D. CDR3 length: 16 amino acids. Trimming left V 0 bases short and J 1 base short, with 12 bases between. In germline, CDR1 is MNHEY, CDR2 SVGAGI. As DNA, the CDR3 is TGTGCCAGCAGTTACTCTCCTTGGACGGCCCAAGAGACCCAGTACTTC. This gives the protein CASSYSPWTAQETQYF.

The chain recombines TRBV7-2 with TRBJ2-7; TRBD2 is a possible D gene (5 bases). Germline CDR1 SGHTA, CDR2 FQGNSA. The CDR3 sequence is 15 residues long. With 3 bases removed from V and 3 bases from J, the gap between germline ends came to 15 bases. CDR3 DNA sequence: TGTGCCAGCAGCTTTTTAGCGACACTCGACTACGAGCAGTACTTC. Residues: CASSFLATLDYEQYF. The full variable domain, completed using reference TRBV7-2 and TRBJ2-7, is GAGVSQSPSNKVTEKGKDVELRCDPISGHTALYWYRQSLGQGLEFLIYFQGNSAPDKSGLPSDRFSAERTGGSVSTLTIQRTQQEDSAVYLCASSFLATLDYEQYFGPGTRLTVT.